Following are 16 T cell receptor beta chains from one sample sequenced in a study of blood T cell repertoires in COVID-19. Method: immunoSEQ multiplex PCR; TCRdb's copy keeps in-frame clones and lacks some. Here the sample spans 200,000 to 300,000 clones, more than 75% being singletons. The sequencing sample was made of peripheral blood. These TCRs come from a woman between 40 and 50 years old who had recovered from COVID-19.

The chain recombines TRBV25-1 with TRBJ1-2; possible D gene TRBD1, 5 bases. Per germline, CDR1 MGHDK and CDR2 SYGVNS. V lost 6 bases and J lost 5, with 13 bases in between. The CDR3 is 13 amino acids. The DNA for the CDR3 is TGTGCCAGCAGCCTCGGGGGGGGTTATGGCTACACCTTC. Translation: CASSLGGGYGYTF.

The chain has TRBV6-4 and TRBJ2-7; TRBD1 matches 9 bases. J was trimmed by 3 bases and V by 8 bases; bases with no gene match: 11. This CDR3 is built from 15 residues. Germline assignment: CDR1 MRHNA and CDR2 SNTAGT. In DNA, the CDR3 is TGTGCCAGCTCTGACCGGGACAGGGTTGTCTACGAGCAGTACTTC. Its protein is CASSDRDRVVYEQYF.

CDR3 region: CASSWTGLAGGTDTQYF. The DNA for the CDR3 is TGCGCCAGCAGCTGGACCGGACTAGCGGGGGGCACAGATACGCAGTATTTT. V usage is TRBV5-1 and J usage is TRBJ2-3; 13 bases match TRBD2. Germline-derived CDR1 and CDR2 are SGHRS and YFSETQ. This CDR3 spans 17 amino acids. Trimming at V came to 3 bases and at J to 1 base, leaving 5 bases not matched to a gene.

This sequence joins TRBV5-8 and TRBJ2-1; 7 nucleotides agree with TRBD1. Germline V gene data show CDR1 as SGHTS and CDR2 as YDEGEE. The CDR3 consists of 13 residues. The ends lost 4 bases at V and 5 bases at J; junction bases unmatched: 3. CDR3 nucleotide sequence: TGTGCCAGCAGCCGGGACAGAGACAATGAGCAGTTCTTC. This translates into CASSRDRDNEQFF.

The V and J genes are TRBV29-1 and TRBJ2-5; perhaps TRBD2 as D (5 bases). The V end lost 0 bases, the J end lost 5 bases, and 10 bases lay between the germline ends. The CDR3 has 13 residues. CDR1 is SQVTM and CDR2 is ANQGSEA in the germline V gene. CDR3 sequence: CSVEEGRRETQYF. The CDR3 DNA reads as TGCAGCGTTGAAGAAGGGAGACGGGAGACCCAGTACTTC.

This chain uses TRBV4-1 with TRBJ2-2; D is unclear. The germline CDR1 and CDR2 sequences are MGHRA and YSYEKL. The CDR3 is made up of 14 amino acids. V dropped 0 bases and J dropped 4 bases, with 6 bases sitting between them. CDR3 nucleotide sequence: TGCGCCAGCAGCCAAGATGGCCCCACCGGGGAGCTGTTTTTT. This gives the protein CASSQDGPTGELFF.

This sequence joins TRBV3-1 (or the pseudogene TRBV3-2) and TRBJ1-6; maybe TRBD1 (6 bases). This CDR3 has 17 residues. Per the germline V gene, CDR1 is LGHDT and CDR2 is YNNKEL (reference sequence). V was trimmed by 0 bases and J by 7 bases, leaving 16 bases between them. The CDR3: CASSQDGGHSLNSPLHF. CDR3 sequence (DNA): TGTGCCAGCAGCCAAGATGGGGGCCACAGCCTAAATTCACCCCTCCACTTT.

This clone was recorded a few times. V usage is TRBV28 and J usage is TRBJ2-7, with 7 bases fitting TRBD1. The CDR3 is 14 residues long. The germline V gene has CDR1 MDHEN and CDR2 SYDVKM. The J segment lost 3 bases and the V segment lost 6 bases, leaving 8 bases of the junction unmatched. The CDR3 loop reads CASSTQGVSYEQYF. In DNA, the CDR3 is TGTGCCAGCAGCACCCAGGGGGTCAGCTACGAGCAGTACTTC.

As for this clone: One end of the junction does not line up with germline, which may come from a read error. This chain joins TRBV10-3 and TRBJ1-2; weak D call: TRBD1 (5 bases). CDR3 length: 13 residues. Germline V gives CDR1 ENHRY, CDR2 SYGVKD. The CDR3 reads CAISESQAGGAAF. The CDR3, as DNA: TGTGCCATCAGTGAGTCCCAGGCGGGGGGTGCCGCCTTC.

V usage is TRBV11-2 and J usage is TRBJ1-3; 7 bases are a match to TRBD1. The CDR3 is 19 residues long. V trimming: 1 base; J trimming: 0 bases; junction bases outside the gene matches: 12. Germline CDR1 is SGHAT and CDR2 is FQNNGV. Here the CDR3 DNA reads TGTGCCAGCAGCTTAGGTGAGAGGGGGACAGCCAGCTCTGGAAACACCATATATTTT. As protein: CASSLGERGTASSGNTIYF.

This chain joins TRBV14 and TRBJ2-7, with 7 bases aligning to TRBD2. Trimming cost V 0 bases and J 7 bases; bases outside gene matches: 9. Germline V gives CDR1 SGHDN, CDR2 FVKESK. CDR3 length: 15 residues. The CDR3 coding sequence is TGTGCCAGCAGCCAAGATAGCGGGTCCCTACGGGAGCAGTACTTC. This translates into CASSQDSGSLREQYF.

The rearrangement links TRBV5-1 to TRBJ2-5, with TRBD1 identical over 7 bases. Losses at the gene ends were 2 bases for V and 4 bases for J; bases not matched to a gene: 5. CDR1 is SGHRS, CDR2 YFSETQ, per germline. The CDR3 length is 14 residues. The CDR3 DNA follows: TGCGCCAGCAGCTTCGAGGGGGCCATAGAGACCCAGTACTTC. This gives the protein CASSFEGAIETQYF.

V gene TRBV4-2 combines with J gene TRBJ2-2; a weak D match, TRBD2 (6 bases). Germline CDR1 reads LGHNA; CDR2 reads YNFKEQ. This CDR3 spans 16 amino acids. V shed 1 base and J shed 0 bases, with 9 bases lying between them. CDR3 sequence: CASSQGSSANTGELFF. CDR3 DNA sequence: TGTGCCAGCAGCCAAGGCTCTAGCGCGAACACCGGGGAGCTGTTTTTT.

The CDR3 sequence is CASSLGLQETQYF. CDR3 sequence (DNA): TGTGCCAGCAGCTTGGGACTACAAGAGACCCAGTACTTC. The J gene is TRBJ2-5, the V gene TRBV11-3; the match to TRBD2 covers 7 bases. Germline V gene lookup returns CDR1 SGHNT and CDR2 YENEEA. Trimming removed 3 bases from V and 2 bases from J; junction bases left unmatched: 0. The CDR3 length is 13 residues.

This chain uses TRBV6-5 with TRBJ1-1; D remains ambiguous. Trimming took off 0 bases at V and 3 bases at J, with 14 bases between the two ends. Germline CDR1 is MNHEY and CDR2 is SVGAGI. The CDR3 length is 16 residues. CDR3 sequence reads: CASSYSQSTGDTEAFF. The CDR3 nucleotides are TGTGCCAGCAGTTACTCCCAGTCCACCGGGGACACTGAAGCTTTCTTT.

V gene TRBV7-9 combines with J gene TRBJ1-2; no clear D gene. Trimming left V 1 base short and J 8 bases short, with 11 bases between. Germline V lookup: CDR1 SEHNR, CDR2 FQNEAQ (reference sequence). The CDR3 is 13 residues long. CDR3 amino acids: CASSLDSLGGYTF. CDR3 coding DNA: TGTGCCAGCAGCTTAGATTCCCTCGGGGGCTACACCTTC.